This TCR beta chain originates from a study of beta chain features in type 1 diabetes listed by TCRdb under 2018. About the investigation overall: Patients and healthy donors did not differ in mean age, gender distribution, total cell number or subset yield. In the study, TCRB repertoires of sorted circulating CD4+ T cell subsets from recently diagnosed type 1 diabetes patients were compared with those of matched healthy donors. A total of 100 million to 110 million sorted cells were examined across all samples, and a strong correlation was observed between cell number per subset and RNA yield. Whereas all 30 or so donors provided naive and central memory subsets, regulatory and stem cell-like memory subsets were isolated from just 8 patients and roughly 8 healthy donors. On the study overall, not on this receptor specifically: At VDJ recombination sites, type 1 diabetes patients had fewer insertions and more deleted nucleotides, which implies abnormalities in thymic rearrangement. Because cDNA rather than genomic DNA was sequenced, highly expressing activated cells could have been over-represented, although no difference in activation and CD3 levels was found between groups. Naive, central memory and regulatory TCRB repertoires appeared to be more similar among patients than among healthy donors. Shorter templates might be favored by PCR, yet because patient and control samples were amplified and corrected together, any such skew would affect both groups equally. Because small numbers of individuals were included in the HLA sub-analyses, any influence of HLA type on TCRB rearrangement was left unresolved. In all four CD4+ subsets, TCRB CDR3 length was moderately but significantly shorter in type 1 diabetes patients.

This clone came up a few times. The antigen it recognizes is unknown. Per-base quality was not reported, and no clone a single base away is much larger than it. Including the terminal cysteine and phenylalanine, the CDR3 comprises 15 residues. The kept DNA is CDR3 alone, 45 bases in frame from the first base. Trimming accounts for 5 bases at V and 4 bases at J, while the number of junction bases matched to no gene is 9. Based on the germline V gene (reference sequence), the CDR1 and CDR2 sequences are GTSNPN and SVGIG. Each donor gave one peripheral blood draw, approximately 0.11 L on average, collected into heparinised tubes. A BD FACSAria II was used to sort naive, central memory, regulatory and stem cell-like memory CD4+ T cells with a panel that included CD45RO, CCR7, CD25, CD127, CD95 and CD27. A purity above 98% was achieved for all sorted populations. PBMCs were isolated immediately by Lymphoprep density gradient centrifugation and stained directly without culture. So that batch effects would be minimized, each experiment stained and sorted samples in pairs, pairing one healthy donor with one patient.

The entire isolated RNA was reverse transcribed using the High Capacity cDNA Reverse Transcription Kit, and thus expressed TCRB transcripts were sequenced. Deep immunoSEQ sequencing was performed on naive, central memory and regulatory T cell samples, with an average of about 4 million total reads per sample. Sorted cells were lysed in RLT buffer, and RNA was extracted using DNase-treated RNeasy Micro or Mini kits according to cell number. Each cell subset was processed separately to prevent cross-contamination, with patient and healthy donor samples processed together. The immunoSEQ multiplex PCR was used to amplify TCRB sequences from cDNA, generating 87-bp fragments that spanned the CDR3 region. Sequencing of the amplicons was performed on the Illumina HiSeq platform. Under the source paper's analysis protocol: Synthetic template baselines were used to correct PCR bias computationally, reads within Hamming distance 2 were collapsed together, and singletons that could not be merged were discarded. Reads were aligned to IMGT to assign V, D and J genes, CDR3 length, and insertions or deletions at six rearrangement sites. Within each subset, clonotype counts were normalized to sorted cell number, and only after that were true diversity and Gini coefficients computed with the tcR R package. The overlap coefficient, calculated on TCRB nucleotide sequences, was used to quantify repertoire sharing. Out-of-frame TCRB sequences from naive cells were analyzed to stand in for the pre-selection repertoire. TCRdb carries this immuneACCESS record with in-frame sequences only. Its versions omit some clonotypes, under half of them owing to an unresolved V gene in the studies checked, with the rest unexplained. V and J calls and clone size are as listed in that table; D and trimming were resolved from the DNA. The sample table records roughly 260,000 clones; about a fifth of these occur just once. The ten most abundant clones make up roughly 0.028% of the sample.

Input material: naive CD4+ T cells from blood. In the paper's terms, the cell subset or site label means: true naive CD4+ T cells. The rearranged chain carries TRBV30 and TRBJ2-7; 12 junctional bases match TRBD2. The sequence came from a woman aged 40 to 50 with type 1 diabetes. The sequence in DNA is TGTGCCTGGTCTAGCGGGAGGGTCAGTTCGTACGAGCAGTACTTC. It is translated as CAWSSGRVSSYEQYF.